The rows below give T cell receptor beta chains drawn from one sample of a study of T cells in tuberculosis. Some clones are missing from TCRdb's copy, which holds only in-frame ones; the method was immunoSEQ multiplex PCR. The data hold about 53,000 clones, with around 96% observed a single time. The sample here was PBMCs, taken at tuberculosis diagnosis. These receptors were collected from an adult with tuberculosis. Each CDR3 is given with its conserved first and last residue. Each record gives: CDR3 DNA, CDR3 protein, CDR3 length, J gene, V gene, D gene, clone size. A D gene is named only where the DNA matches it firmly. Clone size appears in some rows only: once, few, many, or a class for an expanded clone.

TGTGCCAGCAGTTTCCCGGGGGGACCCTACGAGCAGTACTTC | CASSFPGGPYEQYF | 14 | TRBJ2-7 | TRBV28 | TRBD2 | NA
TGTGCCAGCAGCTTGGAACCTGCAGGGTTAGGCACTGAAGCTTTCTTT | CASSLEPAGLGTEAFF | 16 | TRBJ1-1 | TRBV5-8 | NA | NA
TGTGCCAGTAGTATCGGTAGCGGGGACTCCTACGAGCAGTACTTC | CASSIGSGDSYEQYF | 15 | TRBJ2-7 | TRBV19 | TRBD2 | NA
TGTGCCAGCAGCTCAAGACAGGGGGCGAGCTCCTACGAGCAGTACTTC | CASSSRQGASSYEQYF | 16 | TRBJ2-7 | TRBV7-2 | TRBD1 | NA
TGTGCCAGCAGTACAGGGGGCGGAAGGCACAATGAGCAGTTCTTC | CASSTGGGRHNEQFF | 15 | TRBJ2-1 | TRBV6-1 | TRBD1 | NA
TGTGCCAGCAGCCAAGATTTCAGGGCTAATGAGCAGTTCTTC | CASSQDFRANEQFF | 14 | TRBJ2-1 | TRBV14 | NA | NA
TGTGCCAGCTCCCTGAGAGCTAACACCGGGGAGCTGTTTTTT | CASSLRANTGELFF | 14 | TRBJ2-2 | TRBV11-2 | NA | NA
TGTGCCAGCAGCTTGGCCCTGGGACTAGCGGGAGGAGGGAATACGCAGTATTTT | CASSLALGLAGGGNTQYF | 18 | TRBJ2-3 | TRBV5-4 | TRBD2 | NA
TGTGCCAGCAGCGACAGGGCGGGGGAGACCCAGTACTTC | CASSDRAGETQYF | 13 | TRBJ2-5 | TRBV7-8 | NA | NA
TGTGCCTGGAGTGTAGACCGGGTACAGCCCCAGCATTTT | CAWSVDRVQPQHF | 13 | TRBJ1-5 | TRBV30 | NA | once
TGTGCCAGCAGTTACTCGCCGGGAGGGACCCACGAGCAGTACTTC | CASSYSPGGTHEQYF | 15 | TRBJ2-7 | TRBV6-6 | TRBD2 | NA
TGTGCCAGCAGGCCATGGACAGGGGGGTTGAGAGGCTACACCTTC | CASRPWTGGLRGYTF | 15 | TRBJ1-2 | TRBV27 | TRBD1 | NA
TGTGCCAGCAGCTTCCCCGACAGGAGCCCCCAGCATTTT | CASSFPDRSPQHF | 13 | TRBJ1-5 | TRBV7-2 | NA | NA
TGTGCCAGCAGTCCGACAGCTTTAACCGGGGAGCTGTTTTTT | CASSPTALTGELFF | 14 | TRBJ2-2 | TRBV27 | NA | NA
TGTGCCAGCAGCTCCCTGGAGTCTGGAAACACCATATATTTT | CASSSLESGNTIYF | 14 | TRBJ1-3 | TRBV7-9 | NA | NA
TGTGCCAGCAGCTGGGGCGGCACGAACACCGGGGAGCTGTTTTTT | CASSWGGTNTGELFF | 15 | TRBJ2-2 | TRBV7-9 | NA | NA
TGTGCCAGCAGCTTAGACAGGGTAACTTACACCGGGGAGCTGTTTTTT | CASSLDRVTYTGELFF | 16 | TRBJ2-2 | TRBV7-9 | NA | NA
TGTGCCAGCAGCCCCGACTGGTACAATGAGCAGTTCTTC | CASSPDWYNEQFF | 13 | TRBJ2-1 | TRBV27 | NA | NA
TGTGCCAGTACCCAGGGAACTGAAGCTTTCTTT | CASTQGTEAFF | 11 | TRBJ1-1 | TRBV19 | NA | NA
TGTGCCAGCAGGCCCAGCGGGAGGGCTTCTAGCGAGCAGTACTTC | CASRPSGRASSEQYF | 15 | TRBJ2-7 | TRBV6-5 | TRBD2 | NA
TGTGCCAGCAGTGAAGCGGGACAGAGCTATGGCTACACCTTC | CASSEAGQSYGYTF | 14 | TRBJ1-2 | TRBV6-1 | TRBD1 | NA
TGTGCCAGTAAAAATTCGAGAGGCCCTGGGACAGGGGCCCAAGAGACCCAGTACTTC | CASKNSRGPGTGAQETQYF | 19 | TRBJ2-5 | TRBV19 | TRBD1 | NA
TGTGCCAGTAGTCCTCAGGGGAGTATATCGGGCAAACTGTTTTTT | CASSPQGSISGKLFF | 15 | TRBJ1-4 | TRBV19 | NA | NA
TGTGCCACCAGCAGAGGCAGAACCTACGAGCAGTACTTC | CATSRGRTYEQYF | 13 | TRBJ2-7 | TRBV15 | NA | NA
TGTGCCACCAGCAGAGATAGGAGTCAGCCCCAGCATTTT | CATSRDRSQPQHF | 13 | TRBJ1-5 | TRBV15 | NA | NA
TGCGCCAGCACTGGGAGCTCCTACGAGCAGTACTTC | CASTGSSYEQYF | 12 | TRBJ2-7 | TRBV10-2 | NA | NA
TGCGCCAGCAGCCAAACGGGGAGTTGGGGTGACTATGGCTACACCTTC | CASSQTGSWGDYGYTF | 16 | TRBJ1-2 | TRBV4-3 | NA | NA
TGTGCCAGCAGTGAAAGGGACAGACCTAATGAAAAACTGTTTTTT | CASSERDRPNEKLFF | 15 | TRBJ1-4 | TRBV6-1 | TRBD1 | NA
TGCGCCAGCAGCTCCGGACAGGACCGCGCTTTCTTT | CASSSGQDRAFF | 12 | TRBJ1-1 | TRBV5-1 | TRBD1 | NA
TGTGCCAGCAGCGTAGGGGCGGGAGCCGGGGAGCTGTTTTTT | CASSVGAGAGELFF | 14 | TRBJ2-2 | TRBV9 | TRBD2 | NA
TGCGCCAGCAGCTTGGTGGTGGGCAGGTACTATGGCTACACCTTC | CASSLVVGRYYGYTF | 15 | TRBJ1-2 | TRBV5-1 | NA | NA
TGTGCCTGGAGCTCGACTAGCTCCCTTCTGAATGAGCAGTTCTTC | CAWSSTSSLLNEQFF | 15 | TRBJ2-1 | TRBV30 | TRBD2 | NA
TGTGCCAGCAGCTCGTACCGGGACAGGTTAATGGGCGAGCAGTACTTC | CASSSYRDRLMGEQYF | 16 | TRBJ2-7 | TRBV7-6 | TRBD1 | NA
TGCGCCAGCAGCCTTGGGACAGGTTTGGCTTTCTTT | CASSLGTGLAFF | 12 | TRBJ1-1 | TRBV4-1 | TRBD1 | NA
TGTGCCAGCAGCGTAGCCCTGGGACTAGCATCCTACAATGAGCAGTTCTTC | CASSVALGLASYNEQFF | 17 | TRBJ2-1 | TRBV9 | TRBD2 | NA
TGTGCCAGCAGTCCGGACAGGCGCAACTCTGGAAACACCATATATTTT | CASSPDRRNSGNTIYF | 16 | TRBJ1-3 | TRBV6-6 | TRBD1 | NA
TGTGCCAGCAGCTTTAGACCGGGACTAGCGAAAGAGACCCAGTACTTC | CASSFRPGLAKETQYF | 16 | TRBJ2-5 | TRBV7-9 | TRBD2 | NA
TGTGCCAGCAGCGGAAACATAGCGGGGATACAAGAGACCCAGTACTTC | CASSGNIAGIQETQYF | 16 | TRBJ2-5 | TRBV9 | TRBD2 | NA
TGTGCCAGCAGCGCAGATGGGGCTAGCGAGTTATCGTCCTACGAGCAGTACTTC | CASSADGASELSSYEQYF | 18 | TRBJ2-7 | TRBV7-2 | NA | once
TGCAGTGCCGATAAACGGGGGACCCAGTACTTC | CSADKRGTQYF | 11 | TRBJ2-5 | TRBV20-1 | NA | NA
TGTGCCAGCAGCCCTACGGCGGGGGATACGCAGTATTTT | CASSPTAGDTQYF | 13 | TRBJ2-3 | TRBV7-3 | NA | NA
TGTGCCAGCAGAACTCGAGACAGGGTATCTGGAAACACCATATATTTT | CASRTRDRVSGNTIYF | 16 | TRBJ1-3 | TRBV28 | TRBD1 | NA
TGTGCCAGCAGTACCTACAGGGGGGAGACCCAGTACTTC | CASSTYRGETQYF | 13 | TRBJ2-5 | TRBV6-5 | TRBD1 | NA
TGTGCCAGCAGCTACGGGACAGGCCCATCGTGGGAGCAGTACTTC | CASSYGTGPSWEQYF | 15 | TRBJ2-7 | TRBV6-5 | TRBD1 | NA
TGCGCCAGCAGCACCACCTCTGGACTATTCCGTAACGAGCAGTACTTC | CASSTTSGLFRNEQYF | 16 | TRBJ2-7 | TRBV4-1 | NA | NA
TGTGCCAGCAGGGCCGGACAGGGACGGTCATCGACTCAGCCCCAGCATTTT | CASRAGQGRSSTQPQHF | 17 | TRBJ1-5 | TRBV28 | TRBD1 | NA
TGTGCCAGCAGTTACCACCAGGCAAAAGAGACCCAGTACTTC | CASSYHQAKETQYF | 14 | TRBJ2-5 | TRBV6-5 | NA | NA
TGTGCCAGCAGTCCGAGTCCGGGACAGGGGCGTACCGGGGAGCTGTTTTTT | CASSPSPGQGRTGELFF | 17 | TRBJ2-2 | TRBV27 | TRBD1 | once
TGTGCCAGCAGCTATCCTGGGGGGAGGGCTAACAATGAGCAGTTCTTC | CASSYPGGRANNEQFF | 16 | TRBJ2-1 | TRBV27 | TRBD2 | NA
TGTGCCATCAGTGAGTCCATGGGACAGGGCAATTCACCCCTCCACTTT | CAISESMGQGNSPLHF | 16 | TRBJ1-6 | TRBV10-3 | TRBD1 | NA
TGTGCCAGCGGCCTAGAACGGGGAGAGACCCAGTACTTC | CASGLERGETQYF | 13 | TRBJ2-5 | TRBV27 | NA | NA
TGTGCCAGCAGTTTAGCAGGAATGAACACTGAAGCTTTCTTT | CASSLAGMNTEAFF | 14 | TRBJ1-1 | TRBV28 | NA | NA